This TCR beta chain was found in a study of T cell repertoires in cytomegalovirus infection. About the study: CMV infection plus the matching HLA type was flagged by public TCR beta signatures. Notes on the study in general: What dominated the ex vivo response were HLA-C-restricted CMV-specific TCR beta clonotypes.

CDR3 length: 13 residues. Deletions cut 3 bases from V and 4 bases from J, with 9 bases between. Germline V lookup: CDR1 ENHRY, CDR2 SYGVKD. This clonotype has just a few counts. Its target is unknown. TCRdb reprocessed the reads with MiXCR, giving one entry per CDR3 protein. The table records about 900,000 distinct CDR3 sequences, around 32% of them present only once. This chain uses TRBV10-3 with TRBJ2-5; perhaps TRBD1 as D (6 bases). The sequences come from cultured CD8+ T cells from PBMCs, collected from culture after CMV antigen stimulation. The source of this sequence is a human donor in good health (CMV status not recorded). Some clones in this sample may be carry-over from other donors' samples. CDR3 bases: TGTGCCATCAGTGAACAGGGTAGAGAGACCCAGTACTTC. Amino acid sequence: CAISEQGRETQYF.